This T cell receptor (beta chain) came from a study of OX40 agonist ivuxolimab in advanced cancers. Study-level points and caveats: Both CD4+ and CD8+ T cell populations in blood had undergone clonal expansion by week 6 at 0.1 to 3.0 mg/kg.

Regarding this clone: The antigen is undetermined.

Individuals having autoimmune disease history or systemic immunosuppression were not enrolled. Assay: immunoSEQ multiplex PCR; the TCRdb copy retains only in-frame clones and omits some. The repertoire has 90,000 to 100,000 clones, around 85% of them found once; the top ten carry 3.8%. Trimming shortened V by 0 bases and J by 0 bases, and 4 bases separated the two germline ends. In germline, CDR1 is SGHTS, CDR2 YDEGEE. This CDR3 is 14 amino acids long. The clonotype was recovered from an adult with an advanced solid tumor such as melanoma, head and neck, liver or kidney cancer. The chain employs TRBV5-8 and TRBJ1-5; no definite D call. The source material was CD4+ or CD8+ T cells sorted from blood, sampled in a trial of the OX40 agonist ivuxolimab. CDR3 nucleotides: TGTGCCAGCAGCTTGGGATTTAGCAATCAGCCCCAGCATTTT. It codes for CASSLGFSNQPQHF.